This T cell receptor beta chain was identified in a study of blood T cell repertoires in COVID-19. Study information: COVID-19 samples collected from the United States, Italy and Spain covered acute and convalescent phases. PBMCs, B-cell-depleted T cells, or T cells were the source of the cDNA or gDNA that made up the material.

This clone was observed once. V gave up 8 bases and J gave up 7 bases; unmatched junction bases: 11. CDR1 and CDR2 (germline): SGHNT, YENEEA. The CDR3 runs to 16 residues. The authors' processing: Amplification of reference gene primers was used by the study to estimate nucleated cell counts. The table came from immunoSEQ multiplex PCR; TCRdb's copy has only in-frame clones and leaves some out. V, J and clone size were drawn from that table, and D and trimming were deduced from the DNA. The table includes roughly 100,000 clones, 85% detected once. The sequencing sample was made of peripheral blood. This clonotype originated in a man between 50 and 59 years old with acute or convalescent COVID-19. The chain recombines TRBV11-3 with TRBJ2-2; 12 bases line up with TRBD1. CDR3 sequence (DNA): TGTGCCAGCTCTCCATGGGGACAGGGGGCTGACGGGGAGCTGTTTTTT. Amino acid sequence: CASSPWGQGADGELFF.